This record concerns one TCR beta chain sequence. Its specificity is not known. The data derive from a study of T cell responses to AZD1222 COVID-19 vaccine. Study findings and constraints: Only five or six individuals given AZD1222 were seropositive at baseline. None of the repertoires were sampled until the peak T cell response had passed. Most donors were white British, females outnumbered males, and clonal diversity was possibly underestimated. Reportedly, close to half of spike-specific TCRs are directed against unmutated variant regions.

This CDR3 has 16 residues. The J segment lost 6 bases and the V segment lost 6 bases, leaving 11 bases of the junction unmatched. CDR1 and CDR2 from the germline V gene are LNHDA and SQIVND (reference sequence). The data were produced by immunoSEQ multiplex PCR, yet TCRdb's version contains in-frame clones alone and is incomplete. Of 140,000 to 150,000 clones in the sample, about 90% were seen once. V and J are TRBV19 and TRBJ1-6; 7 nucleotides agree with TRBD1. The receptor was isolated from an adult in good health. This specimen consisted of peripheral blood, obtained on day 0 of MenACWY control vaccination. This chain's CDR3 is CASRPTGTATNSPLHF. As DNA, the CDR3 is TGTGCCAGTAGACCAACCGGGACAGCGACTAATTCACCCCTCCACTTT.